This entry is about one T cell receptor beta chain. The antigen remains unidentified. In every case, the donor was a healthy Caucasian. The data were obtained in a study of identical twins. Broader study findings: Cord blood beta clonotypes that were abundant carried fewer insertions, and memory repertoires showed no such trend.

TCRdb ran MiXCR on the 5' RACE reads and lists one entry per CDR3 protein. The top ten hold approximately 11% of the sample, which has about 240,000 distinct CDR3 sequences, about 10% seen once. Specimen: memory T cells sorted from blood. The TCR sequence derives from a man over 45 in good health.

CDR3 bases: TGTGCCAGCAGTTACCCTATGAACAGTGCGAACACCGGGGAGCTGTTTTTT. Its protein product is CASSYPMNSANTGELFF. The J gene is TRBJ2-2, the V gene TRBV6-5; D uncertain. Trimming took off 2 bases at V and 0 bases at J, with 13 bases between the two ends. This CDR3 is 17 amino acids long. Germline V CDR1 and CDR2: MNHEY, SVGAGI.